This T cell receptor beta chain was sequenced for a study of metastatic and nonmetastatic thyroid tumors. For the study at large: Patients with malignant and benign thyroid disease provided blood and tumor or nodule tissue, whose repertoires were compared.

No treatment had been given to any patient before thyroid surgery. CDR3 size: 16 residues. The germline CDR1 and CDR2 sequences are SGDLS and YYNGEE. The ends were cut back, 0 bases at V and 0 bases at J, with 11 bases in the middle. Study-wide points: In both blood and tumor samples, TCR beta diversity was reported significantly higher for malignant than benign nodules.

This clone was found many times. Its antigen is unknown. TCRdb reprocessed the PCR reads via MiXCR. The data contain 20,000 to 25,000 clones, 18% of them seen just once; the ten biggest clones take up around 2.5%. The rearrangement links TRBV9 to TRBJ2-3; maybe TRBD2 (6 bases). The sequenced material came from adjacent normal tissue. The receptor comes from a male donor with papillary thyroid cancer or a benign thyroid nodule (not recorded which). Some clones in this sample may be carry-over from other donors' samples. Written as DNA, the CDR3 is TGTGCCAGCAGCGTAGTCGCGGGGACGAGCACAGATACGCAGTATTTT. Translating it yields CASSVVAGTSTDTQYF.